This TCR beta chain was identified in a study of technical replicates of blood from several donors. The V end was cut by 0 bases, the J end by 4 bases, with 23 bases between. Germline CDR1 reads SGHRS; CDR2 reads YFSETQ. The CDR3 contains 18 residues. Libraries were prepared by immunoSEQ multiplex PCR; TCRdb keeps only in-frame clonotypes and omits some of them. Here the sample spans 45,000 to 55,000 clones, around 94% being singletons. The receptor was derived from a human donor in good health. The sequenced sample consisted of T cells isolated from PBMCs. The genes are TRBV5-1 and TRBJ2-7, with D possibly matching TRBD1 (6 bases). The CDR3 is CASSLGRRDTTWGYEQYF. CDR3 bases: TGCGCCAGCAGCTTGGGAAGAAGGGACACCACCTGGGGGTACGAGCAGTACTTC.